This T cell receptor beta chain was obtained from a study of T cell changes during pregnancy in multiple sclerosis. Here immunoSEQ multiplex PCR was the method, and the copy in TCRdb shows in-frame clones only, minus some. Here the sample spans some 80,000 clones, approximately 93% being singletons. The germline V gene encodes CDR1 LNHDA and CDR2 SQIVND (reference sequence). The CDR3 sequence is 15 residues long. V was shortened by 3 bases and J by 11 bases, with 17 bases between the two germline ends. The receptor was isolated from a female donor with multiple sclerosis, enrolled in a pregnancy study. This chain connects TRBV19 to TRBJ1-6; D is possibly TRBD1 (5 bases). The sequencing here drew on peripheral blood, taken in the first trimester of pregnancy. The CDR3 sequence is CASSMGQGLMAPLHF. The CDR3 coding sequence is TGTGCCAGTAGTATGGGGCAGGGACTTATGGCACCCCTCCACTTT.